The T cell receptor beta chain described here comes from a study of blood T cell repertoires in COVID-19. The germline V gene has CDR1 MNHEY and CDR2 SVGEGT. The CDR3 has 12 residues. Trimming took off 0 bases at V and 6 bases at J, with 5 bases between the two ends. Clones were read by immunoSEQ multiplex PCR, and TCRdb kept only the in-frame ones, dropping some. The sample shows about 200,000 clones, roughly 80% of them seen only once. The TCR sequence derives from a man in his 60s with COVID-19, enrolled during active disease. What was sequenced was peripheral blood. The chain couples TRBV6-2 or TRBV6-3 to TRBJ1-1, with a tentative D call TRBD1 (5 bases). The CDR3 loop reads CASSYSRAEAFF. The CDR3 bases are TGTGCCAGCAGTTACTCCAGGGCTGAAGCTTTCTTT.